Listed here are 9 T cell receptor beta chains from one sample, sequenced in a study of T cells after yellow fever vaccination. TCRdb recomputed calls from the 5' RACE reads with MiXCR, one row per CDR3 protein. The data hold some 320,000 distinct CDR3 sequences, with 8.5% to 10% observed a single time. This sample comprised PBMCs, obtained on the day of the first yellow fever vaccination. The receptors were gathered from a man aged 18 to 30 who received the YFV17D yellow fever vaccine.

This clonotype was counted only a few times. V is TRBV19 and J is TRBJ1-4; no definite D call. Germline V CDR1 and CDR2: LNHDA, SQIVND (reference sequence). This CDR3 spans 15 amino acids. V lost 6 bases and J 7 bases, leaving 18 bases between the germline ends. The CDR3 loop is CASRISTGSGEKLFF. The CDR3 region has the DNA TGTGCCAGTAGGATTTCCACGGGGTCGGGTGAAAAACTGTTTTTT. Variable domain in full (rest from reference TRBV19 and TRBJ1-4): DGGITQSPKYLFRKEGQNVTLSCEQNLNHDAMYWYRQDPGQGLRLIYYSQIVNDFQKGDIAEGYSVSREKKESFPLTVTSAQKNPTAFYLCASRISTGSGEKLFFGSGTQLSVL.

This sequence joins TRBV5-5 and TRBJ2-2, with 7 bases matching TRBD1. The V segment lost 3 bases and the J segment 2 bases; nucleotides outside the gene matches: 10. There are 17 residues in the CDR3. Germline CDR1 reads SGHKS; CDR2 reads YYEKEE (reference sequence). This CDR3 reads CASSWTYRGPNTGELFF. As DNA, the CDR3 is TGTGCCAGCAGCTGGACTTACAGGGGACCTAACACCGGGGAGCTGTTTTTT.

CDR3 residues: CASSVGDQPQHF. DNA of the CDR3: TGTGCCAGCAGTGTAGGAGATCAGCCCCAGCATTTT. This sequence joins TRBV6-1 and TRBJ1-5; D is undetermined. The V gene lost 4 bases and the J gene lost 5 bases, with 6 bases spanning the gap. The germline V gene has CDR1 MNHNS and CDR2 SASEGT. The CDR3 runs 12 residues.

This rearrangement joins TRBV12-3 or TRBV12-4 to TRBJ1-1, with unresolved D. The CDR3 covers 14 residues. Trimming removed 2 bases at V and 1 base at J, with 8 bases between. The CDR3 sequence: CASSLRGTNTEAFF. CDR3 nucleotide sequence: TGTGCCAGCAGTTTACGGGGAACGAACACTGAAGCTTTCTTT.

This clonotype appeared a few times. The V call is TRBV4-2, the J call TRBJ2-5, with TRBD2 identical over 9 bases. V dropped 0 bases and J dropped 2; count of bases not matched to a gene: 4. The germline CDR1 and CDR2 sequences are LGHNA and YNFKEQ. The CDR3 covers 16 residues. CDR3 region: CASSQDHLAGQETQYF. The DNA of the CDR3 is TGTGCCAGCAGCCAAGATCACCTAGCGGGGCAAGAGACCCAGTACTTC.

This clonotype was seen a handful of times. The chain couples TRBV18 to TRBJ1-1; no firm D call. V was shortened by 2 bases and J by 1 base, with 8 bases between the two germline ends. Germline CDR1 KGHSH, CDR2 LQKENI. The length of the CDR3 is 14 residues. CDR3 in DNA: TGTGCCAGCTCACCAGATTGGCGGAACACTGAAGCTTTCTTT. It specifies CASSPDWRNTEAFF.

This clonotype has only a few counts. The V gene is TRBV25-1, the J gene TRBJ1-1, with D perhaps TRBD1 (6 bases). Between the trimmed V and J ends, which lost 6 bases and 12 bases, there was a span of 20 bases. CDR1 and CDR2 (germline): MGHDK, SYGVNS. This CDR3 comprises 13 residues. CDR3 in DNA: TGTGCCAGCAGGGCCCGGGCAGGGGCCGAGCCTTTCTTT. Translation gives CASRARAGAEPFF.

The chain recombines TRBV5-6 with TRBJ2-7; 8 bases align to TRBD1. The germline V gene has CDR1 SGHDT and CDR2 YYEEEE. This CDR3 comprises 13 residues. The V segment lost 6 bases and the J segment 6 bases; nucleotides outside the gene matches: 8. The CDR3 bases are TGTGCCAGCAATCGAAACAGGGGGAGCGAGCAGTACGTC. This gives the protein CASNRNRGSEQYV.

This clonotype was recorded at least ten times. This chain uses TRBV5-1 with TRBJ1-6, with D unresolved. The CDR3 sequence is 14 residues long. CDR1 and CDR2 from the germline V gene are SGHRS and YFSETQ. The V gene lost 4 bases and the J gene lost 13 bases, with 18 bases spanning the gap. The CDR3 bases are TGCGCCAGCAGCCAAGACACCGTGCTAAGCCCCCTCCACTTT. Its translation: CASSQDTVLSPLHF.